These T cell receptor beta chains were read from a single sample in a study of blood T cell repertoires in COVID-19. Clones were read by immunoSEQ multiplex PCR, and TCRdb kept only the in-frame ones, dropping some. The table lists about 220,000 clones, about 80% of them singletons. The sample comprised peripheral blood. These receptors came from a woman aged 60-75 years with acute or convalescent COVID-19. Each CDR3 is given with its conserved first and last residue. The D gene is left open where the match is weak. Some rows have no size entry. The others give once, few or many, or a class for an expanded clone.

clone_size | d_call | j_call | v_call | cdr3_nt | cdr3_aa
NA | NA | TRBJ2-1 | TRBV5-5 | TGTGCCAGCAGCTTGGCAGTTATCTCCTACAATGAGCAGTTCTTC | CASSLAVISYNEQFF
NA | NA | TRBJ1-1 | TRBV10-3 | TGTGCCATCAGGACGCGGGTTAATCCGAACACTGAAGCTTTCTTT | CAIRTRVNPNTEAFF
NA | TRBD1 | TRBJ1-2 | TRBV28 | TGTGCCAGCAGTTTACCAGGACAGGCCCTCTATGGCTACACCTTC | CASSLPGQALYGYTF
NA | NA | TRBJ1-1 | TRBV4-1 | TGCGCCCGCCGCCGGCTCCGGATGGGAGAGCCTGAAGCTTTCTTT | CARRRLRMGEPEAFF
few | NA | TRBJ1-6 | TRBV4-1 | TGCGCCAGCAGCCAAGAGGGGGGGTCCTATAATTCACCCCTCCACTTT | CASSQEGGSYNSPLHF
NA | NA | TRBJ1-1 | TRBV2 | TGTGCCAGCAGGACAGCCCGGAACACTGAAGCTTTCTTT | CASRTARNTEAFF
NA | TRBD1 | TRBJ1-1 | TRBV9 | TGTGCCAGCAGCCCCAGACAGGGGGCGTCTACTGAAGCTTTCTTT | CASSPRQGASTEAFF
NA | NA | TRBJ1-1 | TRBV6-5 | TGTGCCAGCAGTTACTGGAGGGGCCCTGGCACTGAAGCTTTCTTT | CASSYWRGPGTEAFF
NA | TRBD1 | TRBJ2-6 | TRBV5-1 | TGCGCCAGCAGCTCGTTGGGACAGGGGATAACTGGGGCCAACGTCCTGACTTTC | CASSSLGQGITGANVLTF
NA | NA | TRBJ1-1 | TRBV27 | TGTGCCAGCAGTCCCCGGGCGGGAAACATGAACACTGAAGCTTTCTTT | CASSPRAGNMNTEAFF
NA | NA | TRBJ2-1 | TRBV7-2 | TGTGCCAGCAGCGGAGGGGGGGCCTCCTACAATGAGCAGTTCTTC | CASSGGGASYNEQFF
NA | TRBD2 | TRBJ2-5 | TRBV5-1 | TGCGCCAGCAGCTTGGCCGGACTAGCGGGGGACCAGACCCAGTACTTC | CASSLAGLAGDQTQYF
NA | TRBD1 | TRBJ2-5 | TRBV7-7 | TGTGCTAGCAGCCGCGACAGGGGTAACCAAGAGACCCAGTACTTC | CASSRDRGNQETQYF
NA | NA | TRBJ1-1 | TRBV7-9 | TGTGCCAGCAGCTTACAGGGGTTGAACACTGAAGCTTTCTTT | CASSLQGLNTEAFF
NA | NA | TRBJ2-7 | TRBV6-2/TRBV6-3 | TGTGCCAGCAGTTTCGGACAGCTCATCTACGAGCAGTACTTC | CASSFGQLIYEQYF
NA | NA | TRBJ1-1 | TRBV4-2 | TGTGCCAGCAGCCAAGAAAGGCGGACTGAAGCTTTCTTT | CASSQERRTEAFF
NA | NA | TRBJ2-7 | TRBV10-1 | TGCGCCAAGAGACAGAATTACTCTCAATCACTGAACTACGAGCAGTACTTC | CAKRQNYSQSLNYEQYF
NA | TRBD2 | TRBJ2-3 | TRBV4-2 | TGTGCCAGCAGCCAAGATCTCTCCCTAGCGGGGGACTTCTTCACAGATACGCAGTATTTT | CASSQDLSLAGDFFTDTQYF
NA | NA | TRBJ2-1 | TRBV7-7 | TGTGCTAGCAGCTTAGGGCTAGGGAGGCACAATGAGCAGTTCTTC | CASSLGLGRHNEQFF
NA | NA | TRBJ1-6 | TRBV18 | TGTGCCAGCTCCCGGAGGGCCGATTCACCCCTCCACTTT | CASSRRADSPLHF
NA | NA | TRBJ1-2 | TRBV24-1 | TGTGCCACCAGTGAACTAGGATATGGCTACACCTTC | CATSELGYGYTF
once | NA | TRBJ1-3 | TRBV3-1/TRBV3-2 | TGTGCCAGCAGCCAAGGAAGCGATAGCTCTGGAAACACCATATATTTT | CASSQGSDSSGNTIYF
few | NA | TRBJ1-5 | TRBV30 | TGTGCCTGGAGTACTACCAGCAGGGGTCGCCAGCCCCAGCATTTT | CAWSTTSRGRQPQHF
NA | NA | TRBJ1-1 | TRBV30 | TGTGGTGGGAGGTCTGGCGGAGACACTGAAGCTTTCTTT | CGGRSGGDTEAFF
NA | TRBD1 | TRBJ1-5 | TRBV6-1 | TGTGCCAGCAGTGTCGGGAACAGGGGACTTTTCGGTCAGCCCCAGCATTTT | CASSVGNRGLFGQPQHF
NA | NA | TRBJ1-6 | TRBV2 | TGTGCCAGCAAAGAGAGATTAATTTCACCCCTCCACTTT | CASKERLISPLHF
once | TRBD1 | TRBJ2-6 | TRBV10-3 | TGTGCCATCAAACCACAGGGGGCGGGGACTGGGGCCAACGTCCTGACTTTC | CAIKPQGAGTGANVLTF
NA | NA | TRBJ2-3 | TRBV19 | TGTGCCAGTAGTAGGGCGGGATTCACAGATACGCAGTATTTT | CASSRAGFTDTQYF
once | TRBD2 | TRBJ2-5 | TRBV11-2 | TGTGCCAGCACCCGGGCCAGGACTAGCCATAGTCCGCAAGAGACCCAGTACTTC | CASTRARTSHSPQETQYF
NA | NA | TRBJ2-2 | TRBV4-2 | TGTGCCAGCAGCCAAGATGGGGCAGGGAACACCGGGGAGCTGTTTTTT | CASSQDGAGNTGELFF
NA | NA | TRBJ1-2 | TRBV4-2 | TGTGCCAGCAGCCAAAGAGACTTCGAACGGAATGGCTACACCTTC | CASSQRDFERNGYTF
NA | TRBD1 | TRBJ2-7 | TRBV5-1 | TGCGCCAGCAGCACAACAGGGGCGGGCTACGAGCAGTACTTC | CASSTTGAGYEQYF
NA | TRBD2 | TRBJ2-3 | TRBV9 | TGTGCCAGCAGCGTAGGAGCGGGGGGGCCAAGCACAGATACGCAGTATTTT | CASSVGAGGPSTDTQYF